The clone carrying this TCR beta chain was found a few times. The target antigen is unknown. The data are from a study of T cells in Graves' hyperthyroidism and ophthalmopathy. Study-wide results and limits: Blood also held most thyroid clonotypes expanded beyond 0.001. Onset of ophthalmopathy came a median roughly 6.5 months after the model predicted it.

Germline assignment: CDR1 MGHRA and CDR2 YSYEKL. The CDR3 contains 13 residues. The V end lost 4 bases, the J end lost 4 bases, and 10 bases lay between the germline ends. TCR beta CDR3 sequences were amplified from RNA transcripts. First-round RT-PCR of the TCR CDR3 relied on the HTBI primer set. One entry per CDR3 protein results from TCRdb running MiXCR on the multiplex PCR reads. Of around 600,000 distinct CDR3 sequences in the sample, approximately 15% were seen once. Sequencing was carried out using blood. This chain uses TRBV4-1 with TRBJ1-2; no reliable D call. The TCR was taken from a woman aged 45-65 years with Graves' ophthalmopathy. The CDR3 region is CASSLQLFYGYTF. Written as DNA, the CDR3 is TGCGCCAGCAGCCTACAGCTTTTCTATGGCTACACCTTC.